This T cell receptor (beta chain) was captured by sequencing in a study of tumor-infiltrating lymphocytes in primary liver carcinoma. Germline DNA was also extracted, and blood RNA was taken from unsorted whole blood. Using a constant-region primer together with ProtoScript II reverse transcriptase, TCR beta cDNA was made from roughly 540 ng of total RNA. The TCR beta library was amplified through three nested multiplex PCR rounds in a modified ARM-PCR procedure. TCRdb ran MiXCR on the multiplex PCR reads and lists one entry per CDR3 protein. Of about 180,000 distinct CDR3 sequences in the sample, roughly three fifths are singletons; the top ten hold about 72%. The source material was peripheral blood. The origin of this receptor is a man aged 35-49 years with primary liver carcinoma and hepatitis B virus infection.

CDR3 DNA: TGCGCCAGCAGCCAAGTTCCCGCCGGCACAGATACGCAGTATTTT. It is translated as CASSQVPAGTDTQYF. The rearrangement links TRBV4-1 to TRBJ2-3; D unresolved. V lost 1 base and J lost 1, with 9 bases in between. The CDR3 is made up of 15 amino acids. CDR1 MGHRA and CDR2 YSYEKL come from the germline V gene.